This is a list of T cell receptor beta chains from one sample in a study of blood T cells in healthy people across ages. TCRdb passed the 5' RACE reads through MiXCR, listing each CDR3 protein once. This table holds around 940,000 distinct CDR3 sequences, roughly 51% found once. Sequenced: blood. Receptor source: a woman aged 55 to 70 in good health. Each CDR3 is given with its conserved first and last residue.

v_call	cdr3_aa
TRBV12-3/TRBV12-4	CASSLNSDYEQYF
TRBV7-9	CASSYRTGINIQYF
TRBV27	CASSLGQGSSEQYF
TRBV7-9	CASSLVGGGENEQFF
TRBV6-1	CASSDRVSYGYTF
TRBV6-2/TRBV6-3	CASSDSPSMETQYF
TRBV20-1	CSAALRIAETQYF
TRBV24-1	CATSDTPGGLKETQYF
TRBV29-1	CSGVPPRTPEQFF
TRBV14	CASSQDQVRYADTQYF
TRBV7-2	CASSAKTSGKHEQYF
TRBV7-9	CASSSRSGLAPIEIQETQYF
TRBV28	CASSHAPRGFGETQYF
TRBV5-1	CASSPATLGGDGELFF
TRBV5-1	CASSFRDVAYEQYF
TRBV29-1	CSVEWVEQYF
TRBV12-3/TRBV12-4	CASKDHSSAHGELFF
TRBV29-1	CSHRQGRTEAFF
TRBV7-9	CASSSGQGRNEQYF
TRBV7-2	CASSLRDRGPSLQYF
TRBV5-4	CASSSRPEETQYF
TRBV29-1	CSVGRTGAVEKLFF
TRBV4-1	CASSQERSGRSRVDTQYF
TRBV7-2	CASSLALAGAGYEQYF
TRBV7-2	CASLPMSGANVLTF